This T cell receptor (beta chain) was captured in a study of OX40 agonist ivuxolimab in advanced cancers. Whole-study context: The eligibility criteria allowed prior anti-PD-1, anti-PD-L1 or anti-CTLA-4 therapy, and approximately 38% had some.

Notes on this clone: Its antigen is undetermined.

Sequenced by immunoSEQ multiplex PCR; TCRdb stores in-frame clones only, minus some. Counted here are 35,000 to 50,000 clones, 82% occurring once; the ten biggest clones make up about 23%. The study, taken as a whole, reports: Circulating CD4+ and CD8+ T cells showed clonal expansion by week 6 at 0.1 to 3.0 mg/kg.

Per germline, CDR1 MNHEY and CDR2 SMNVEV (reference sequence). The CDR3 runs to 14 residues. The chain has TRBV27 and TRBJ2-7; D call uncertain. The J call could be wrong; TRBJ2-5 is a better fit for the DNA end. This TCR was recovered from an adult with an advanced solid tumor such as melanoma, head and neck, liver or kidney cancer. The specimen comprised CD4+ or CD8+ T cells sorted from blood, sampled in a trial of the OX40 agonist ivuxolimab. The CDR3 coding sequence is TGTGCCAGCAGTTTAGTGGGTACCCAAGAGACCCAGTACTTC. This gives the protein CASSLVGTQETQYF.